Following are 21 T cell receptor beta chains from one sample sequenced in a study of cytomegalovirus exposure and HLA in healthy donors. Vbeta (60) and Jbeta (13) primers were used in the PCR. Some clones are missing from TCRdb's copy, which holds only in-frame ones; the method was immunoSEQ multiplex PCR. Counted here are about 130,000 clones, around 80% occurring once; the ten biggest clones make up approximately 6.2%. Sequenced: PBMCs. These receptors were collected from a man aged 35 to 55 in good health and CMV-seropositive.

Details on this clone: One end of the junction fails to match germline, which may point to a read error. V and J are TRBV6-5 and TRBJ2-1; perhaps TRBD2 as D (5 bases). The CDR3 contains 13 residues. The V gene's germline CDR1 is MNHEY and CDR2 SVGAGI. Written as DNA, the CDR3 is TGTGCCAGCAGGTACTCCACGGGGAATGAGCAGTTCTTC. It is translated as CASRYSTGNEQFF.

The chain combines TRBV10-3 with TRBJ2-7; 7 bases match TRBD2. V shed 3 bases, J shed 6 bases, and the junction held 8 bases outside the gene matches. The V gene's germline CDR1 is ENHRY and CDR2 SYGVKD. The CDR3 is made up of 14 amino acids. The CDR3 DNA reads TGTGCCATCAGTGAAGGTGCGGGAGTGCCCGAGCAGTACTTC. Amino acids: CAISEGAGVPEQYF.

In this sample, this clone turned up a few times. The V gene is TRBV7-9, the J gene TRBJ2-7; the match to TRBD1 covers 9 bases. In germline, CDR1 is SEHNR, CDR2 FQNEAQ (reference sequence). J was trimmed by 6 bases and V by 4 bases; bases with no gene match: 13. The CDR3 spans 16 residues. CDR3 in DNA: TGTGCCAGCAGCTCACTACGACAGGGGGGACTGGGCGAGCAGTACTTC. This encodes CASSSLRQGGLGEQYF.

The CDR3 DNA reads TGTGCCAGCAGTGCAGGTGGGAACACTGAAGCTTTCTTT. It encodes CASSAGGNTEAFF. V gene TRBV7-9 combines with J gene TRBJ1-1; no clear D. V dropped 6 bases and J dropped 1 base, with 9 bases sitting between them. In germline, CDR1 is SEHNR, CDR2 FQNEAQ (reference sequence). This CDR3 is built from 13 residues.

The chain is built from TRBV5-4 and TRBJ2-2, with 8 bases that match TRBD1. Germline CDR1 reads SGHNT; CDR2 reads YYREEE (reference sequence). The CDR3 is 15 amino acids. Trimming at V came to 2 bases and at J to 6 bases, leaving 6 bases not matched to a gene. The CDR3 region has the DNA TGTGCCAGCAGCTTAAAGGACAGGGAGGCCGGGGAGCTGTTTTTT. Translated, it gives CASSLKDREAGELFF. Looking up the rest from reference TRBV5-4 and TRBJ2-2 gives the full variable domain: ETGVTQSPTHLIKTRGQQVTLRCSSQSGHNTVSWYQQALGQGPQFIFQYYREEENGRGNFPPRFSGLQFPNYSSELNVNALELDDSALYLCASSLKDREAGELFFGEGSRLTVL.

J is TRBJ2-7 and V is TRBV10-2; 7 bases agree with TRBD1. CDR1 is WSHSY, CDR2 SAAADI, per germline. This CDR3 is built from 13 residues. The J segment lost 2 bases and the V segment lost 10 bases, leaving 8 bases of the junction unmatched. The CDR3 DNA follows: TGCGCCATCTCCCGGGACAGTACCTACGAGCAGTACTTC. It codes for CAISRDSTYEQYF.

Points on this clone: Lacking the conserved final phenylalanine or tryptophan, this CDR3 likely reflects a read error. This chain joins TRBV19 and TRBJ1-2; TRBD1 aligns across 8 bases. V lost 4 bases and J lost 2; bases outside the gene matches: 12. In germline, CDR1 is LNHDA, CDR2 SQIVND (reference sequence). This CDR3 has 17 residues. The CDR3 coding sequence is TGTGCCAGTAGTACACCGGGACAGGTCGAGGGAAACTATGGCTACACCCTC. Translating gives CASSTPGQVEGNYGYTL.

The chain joins TRBV7-9 to TRBJ1-3; D is uncertain. V lost 5 bases, J lost 10 bases, and 21 bases lay in between. The germline V gene has CDR1 SEHNR and CDR2 FQNEAQ (reference sequence). The CDR3 runs 15 residues. CDR3 loop: CASSTPAYSTSTIYF. The CDR3 DNA reads as TGTGCCAGCAGCACCCCCGCATATTCTACCTCTACCATATATTTT.

The V gene is TRBV7-7, the J gene TRBJ2-3; the match to TRBD2 covers 9 bases. The V and J ends lost 1 base and 3 bases, in that order; junction bases with no gene match: 5. The CDR3 extends over 16 amino acids. The germline CDR1 and CDR2 sequences are SSHAT and FNYEAQ (reference sequence). The CDR3 DNA follows: TGTGCCAGCAGCTTAGGCGGGACTAGCCCAACAGATACGCAGTATTTT. It specifies CASSLGGTSPTDTQYF. Combining the CDR3 with reference TRBV7-7 and TRBJ2-3 gives the whole variable domain GAGVSQSPRYKVTKRGQDVTLRCDPISSHATLYWYQQALGQGPEFLTYFNYEAQPDKSGLPSDRFSAERPEGSISTLTIQRTEQRDSAMYRCASSLGGTSPTDTQYFGPGTRLTVL.

This chain joins TRBV5-1 and TRBJ2-5; D is perhaps TRBD2 (6 bases). The CDR3 consists of 15 residues. V was cut by 3 bases and J by 0 bases, with 12 bases left in between. Germline CDR1 and CDR2: SGHRS and YFSETQ. Written as DNA, the CDR3 is TGCGCCAGCAGCTCTGGACTACTGTACCAAGAGACCCAGTACTTC. Translating it yields CASSSGLLYQETQYF.

The rearrangement joins TRBV5-1 to TRBJ1-2, with 10 bases aligning to TRBD1. The CDR3 covers 16 residues. V gave up 0 bases and J gave up 7 bases; unmatched junction bases: 9. Per germline, CDR1 SGHRS and CDR2 YFSETQ. DNA for the CDR3: TGCGCCAGCAGCTTGGCTTGGACAGGGGGAAGCTCTGGCTACACCTTC. Residues: CASSLAWTGGSSGYTF. The variable domain in full, with the rest retrieved from reference TRBV5-1 and TRBJ1-2, is KAGVTQTPRYLIKTRGQQVTLSCSPISGHRSVSWYQQTPGQGLQFLFEYFSETQRNKGNFPGRFSGRQFSNSRSEMNVSTLELGDSALYLCASSLAWTGGSSGYTFGSGTRLTVV.

In the case of this clone: Germline and junction disagree at one end, which may indicate a read error. The gene calls are TRBV9 and TRBJ2-7; 12 bases map to TRBD2. The CDR3 is 15 residues long. Germline-derived CDR1 and CDR2 are SGDLS and YYNGEE. This CDR3 is CASSLALGLAGPMNF. The CDR3 DNA follows: TGTGCCAGCAGCCTCGCGTTAGGACTAGCGGGACCCATGAACTTC.

This clone has just a few counts. J is TRBJ2-1 and V is TRBV11-1; 9 bases are shared with TRBD2. The J segment lost 4 bases and the V segment lost 1 base, leaving 5 bases of the junction unmatched. The CDR3 covers 16 residues. The germline V gene has CDR1 SGHAT and CDR2 FQDESV (reference sequence). The CDR3 DNA reads TGTGCCAGCAGCTTAGTCGCGGGAGGGTCGTACAATGAGCAGTTCTTC. This sequence encodes CASSLVAGGSYNEQFF.

This clone was observed a handful of times. Written as DNA, the CDR3 is TGTGCCAGCAGTGGACAGGCCCGGTGGGGGGGGACCCAGTACTTC. Translation gives CASSGQARWGGTQYF. The chain carries TRBV2 and TRBJ2-5, with D perhaps matching TRBD2 (7 bases). The CDR3 is 15 residues long. V gave up 4 bases and J gave up 7 bases, with 19 bases separating them. Germline-derived CDR1 and CDR2 are SNHLY and FYNNEI.

The chain joins TRBV5-5 to TRBJ2-2, with a tentative D call TRBD1 (6 bases). V was cut by 3 bases and J by 4 bases, with 16 bases left in between. Germline V gene data show CDR1 as SGHKS and CDR2 as YYEKEE (reference sequence). CDR3 length equals 16 residues. The CDR3: CASSYRDNLSTGELFF. DNA of the CDR3: TGTGCCAGCAGCTACCGGGACAACCTAAGCACCGGGGAGCTGTTTTTT. Complete variable domain (other parts from reference TRBV5-5 and TRBJ2-2): DAGVTQSPTHLIKTRGQQVTLRCSPISGHKSVSWYQQVLGQGPQFIFQYYEKEERGRGNFPDRFSARQFPNYSSELNVNALLLGDSALYLCASSYRDNLSTGELFFGEGSRLTVL.

This chain uses TRBV6-1 with TRBJ2-1; the D gene is possibly TRBD1 (6 bases). Deletions cut 6 bases from V and 3 bases from J, with 15 bases between. Germline CDR1 MNHNS, CDR2 SASEGT. There are 15 residues in the CDR3. The CDR3 loop is CASSRGRGLYNEQFF. CDR3 coding DNA: TGTGCCAGCAGCCGGGGCAGGGGTCTCTACAATGAGCAGTTCTTC.

V and J are TRBV30 and TRBJ2-1; 12 bases match TRBD2. The CDR3 is 15 amino acids. The V and J ends lost 0 bases and 7 bases, in that order; junction bases with no gene match: 4. The germline CDR1 and CDR2 sequences are GTSNPN and SVGIG (reference sequence). CDR3 nucleotides: TGTGCCTGGAGTGTAGGGCTAGCGGGAGGGAATGAGCAGTTCTTC. Protein sequence: CAWSVGLAGGNEQFF.

The J gene is TRBJ2-3, the V gene TRBV15, with 8 bases aligning to TRBD2. The CDR3 is made up of 16 amino acids. Germline assignment: CDR1 LNHNV and CDR2 YYDKDF (reference sequence). V was pared by 0 bases and J by 5 bases, with 7 bases of the junction left unmatched. The CDR3 loop reads CATSRDNGRAVDTQYF. As DNA, the CDR3 is TGTGCCACCAGCAGAGATAACGGGAGGGCCGTAGATACGCAGTATTTT.

V usage is TRBV5-1 and J usage is TRBJ2-7; 7 bases fit TRBD2. The V gene end was trimmed by 0 bases and the J gene end by 2 bases; junction bases not matched to a gene: 5. The CDR3 totals 15 residues. Germline CDR1 reads SGHRS; CDR2 reads YFSETQ. The CDR3 sequence: CASSLASGHTYEQYF. The CDR3 DNA reads as TGCGCCAGCAGCTTGGCTAGCGGACATACCTACGAGCAGTACTTC.

The gene calls are TRBV6-1 and TRBJ2-1, with TRBD1 matching over 7 bases. With 8 bases clipped from V and 8 bases from J, the junction kept 6 bases outside the gene matches. In germline, CDR1 is MNHNS, CDR2 SASEGT. This CDR3 region has 12 residues. The DNA of the CDR3 is TGTGCCAGCCTACAGGGGTGGGATGAGCAGTTCTTC. Translation gives CASLQGWDEQFF.

Comments on this clone: An end of the junction differs from the germline gene, which may be a read error. The CDR3 loop reads CSSSEDNSYEQYF. CDR3 DNA: TGTTCCAGCAGCGAGGACAATTCCTACGAGCAGTACTTC. The V and J genes are TRBV7-9 and TRBJ2-7, with D perhaps matching TRBD1 (5 bases). The germline CDR1 and CDR2 sequences are SEHNR and FQNEAQ (reference sequence). CDR3 length equals 13 residues.